Each of the 4 T cell receptor beta chains below was sequenced from the same sample in a study of T cells in Graves' hyperthyroidism and ophthalmopathy (dated by TCRdb to the late 2010s). The library relied on multiplex PCR. Sequencing was carried out with an Illumina HiSeq 2000. Amplification of TCR beta CDR3 regions was carried out from RNA transcripts. For the first round of RT-PCR on the TCR CDR3, the HTBI primer set was used together with the Qiagen OneStep RT-PCR kit. The public sequencing data were trimmed at Q25 with fastp and processed into clonotypes with MiXCR by TCRdb, which kept only in-frame beta chains. Here each entry gathers all rows of one CDR3 protein and keeps the most common genes and DNA. The table for this sample lists approximately 370,000 distinct CDR3 sequences; about 15% of them were counted only once. The ten top clones hold 30% to 35% of the sample. Source material: blood. Receptors were obtained from a woman aged 30 to 39 with Graves' hyperthyroidism that later progressed to Graves' ophthalmopathy.

This clonotype showed up many times. J is TRBJ2-7 and V is TRBV20-1, with D perhaps TRBD1 (6 bases). This CDR3 is 13 amino acids long. Germline assignment: CDR1 DFQATT and CDR2 SNEGSKA (reference sequence). Trimming cost V 6 bases and J 2 bases, with 14 bases left between them. The CDR3 nucleotides read TGCAGTGCGGGGACATTTAACGCCTACGAGCAGTACTTC. As protein: CSAGTFNAYEQYF.

V gene TRBV18 combines with J gene TRBJ2-1; the D gene is possibly TRBD2 (6 bases). Trimming removed 3 bases at V and 10 bases at J, with 13 bases between. This CDR3 region has 13 residues. Germline values: CDR1 KGHSH, CDR2 LQKENI. The CDR3 DNA reads as TGTGCCAGCTCACCGGTAATAGCGGAAGAGCAGTTCTTC. It codes for CASSPVIAEEQFF.

The rearrangement joins TRBV5-1 to TRBJ2-7; 8 bases match TRBD2. The CDR3 has 17 residues. The germline CDR1 and CDR2 sequences are SGHRS and YFSETQ. The J segment lost 2 bases and the V segment lost 4 bases, leaving 14 bases of the junction unmatched. The CDR3 loop reads CASSPNPTSGITYEQYF. CDR3 in DNA: TGCGCCAGCAGCCCAAATCCTACTAGCGGAATTACCTACGAGCAGTACTTC.

The table lists this clonotype with many counts. J is TRBJ1-5 and V is TRBV7-8; D uncertain. Trimming removed 3 bases at V and 0 bases at J, with 12 bases between. CDR1 SGHVS and CDR2 FQNEAQ come from the germline V gene. The CDR3 spans 16 residues. This CDR3 is CASSFRRGPSNQPQHF. The CDR3 bases are TGTGCCAGCAGCTTTCGTCGAGGCCCTAGCAATCAGCCCCAGCATTTT.